This T cell receptor (beta chain) was found in a study of blood T cell repertoires in COVID-19. Germline lookup yields CDR1 SGHTA and CDR2 FQGTGA. V was clipped by 4 bases and J by 6 bases; unmatched bases: 10. The CDR3 spans 17 residues. Original processing methods: Amplified reference gene primers provided the basis for estimating nucleated cell counts. Using immunoSEQ multiplex PCR, the repertoire was profiled, and TCRdb retains in-frame clones only, with some absent. V and J calls and clone size come straight from that table; D and trimming were deduced from the DNA. Among tens of thousands of clones listed, around 89% were seen once.

This chain uses TRBV7-3 with TRBJ2-1, with 12 nucleotides matching TRBD2. What was sequenced was peripheral blood. The clonotype comes from a woman older than 75 with acute or convalescent COVID-19. CDR3 loop: CASSSSGTSGFINEQFF. The DNA for the CDR3 is TGTGCCAGCAGCTCCTCCGGGACTAGCGGGTTTATCAATGAGCAGTTCTTC.